The 24 T cell receptor beta chains presented below share a single source sample, sequenced in a study of cytomegalovirus exposure and HLA in healthy donors. The PCR was carried out with 60 Vbeta primers and 13 Jbeta primers. Sequenced by immunoSEQ multiplex PCR; TCRdb stores in-frame clones only, minus some. The sample holds 110,000 to 150,000 clones, about 72% seen once. The specimen sequenced was PBMCs. The receptors come from a man aged 40-55 years in good health and CMV-seronegative.

The chain carries TRBV5-8 and TRBJ1-2, with 9 bases that match TRBD1. The trim removed 5 bases at V and 4 bases at J, leaving 9 bases unmatched. Germline-derived CDR1 and CDR2 are SGHTS and YDEGEE. The CDR3 consists of 15 residues. This CDR3 reads CASRHHRGQVYGYTF. CDR3 in DNA: TGTGCCAGCAGGCATCACAGGGGGCAGGTCTATGGCTACACCTTC.

The chain employs TRBV5-1 and TRBJ2-7; perhaps TRBD2 as D (6 bases). V was cut by 0 bases and J by 5 bases, with 21 bases left in between. The CDR3 totals 17 residues. Germline V CDR1 and CDR2: SGHRS, YFSETQ. CDR3 sequence reads: CASSLAPRRAGLNEQYF. In nucleotides, the CDR3 is TGCGCCAGCAGCTTGGCCCCTCGGAGGGCCGGGTTGAACGAGCAGTACTTC.

The chain has TRBV6-5 and TRBJ1-1; D is possibly TRBD1 (5 bases). Germline V gene sequence: CDR1 MNHEY, CDR2 SVGAGI. Trimming shortened V by 8 bases and J by 4 bases, and 17 bases separated the two germline ends. This CDR3 is built from 14 residues. As DNA, the CDR3 is TGTGCCAGCCGCGAAAGCAGGGTTACCACTGAAGCTTTCTTT. Translating gives CASRESRVTTEAFF.

This chain connects TRBV7-2 to TRBJ2-7, with D possibly being TRBD2 (6 bases). CDR3 size: 15 residues. Trimming cost V 1 base and J 3 bases, with 13 bases left between them. CDR1 is SGHTA, CDR2 FQGNSA, per germline. The CDR3 protein is CASSLGGGNHYEQYF. CDR3 coding DNA: TGTGCCAGCAGCTTAGGTGGGGGGAACCACTACGAGCAGTACTTC.

This chain joins TRBV6-5 and TRBJ2-7, with D perhaps TRBD2 (5 bases). The CDR3 length is 13 residues. The germline V and J ends were trimmed by 6 bases and 4 bases, with 13 bases remaining between them. CDR1 is MNHEY and CDR2 is SVGAGI in the germline V gene. The DNA for the CDR3 is TGTGCCAGCAGGCCGGGGTCTCGTTACGAGCAGTACTTC. Translated, it gives CASRPGSRYEQYF.

The V gene is TRBV27, the J gene TRBJ2-5, with TRBD1 as a possible D gene (6 bases). Germline values: CDR1 MNHEY, CDR2 SMNVEV (reference sequence). Trimming left V 6 bases short and J 5 bases short, with 22 bases between. The CDR3 covers 16 residues. In nucleotides, the CDR3 is TGTGCCAGCAGCCCTCCCGGGACAAGAACTTCGGAGACCCAGTACTTC. It specifies CASSPPGTRTSETQYF.

This sequence joins TRBV7-8 and TRBJ2-5; maybe TRBD1 (5 bases). V was cut by 1 base and J by 5 bases, with 8 bases left in between. Germline CDR1 and CDR2: SGHVS and FQNEAQ. This CDR3 spans 13 amino acids. The CDR3 protein is CASSLDRLETQYF. The CDR3 DNA reads TGTGCCAGCAGCTTAGACAGGCTGGAGACCCAGTACTTC.

This chain links TRBV5-4 with TRBJ2-7; 10 bases line up with TRBD1. Trimming removed 4 bases from V and 6 bases from J; junction bases left unmatched: 1. CDR3 length: 12 residues. Germline V lookup: CDR1 SGHNT, CDR2 YYREEE (reference sequence). In DNA form, the CDR3 reads TGTGCCAGCAGCAGGACAGGGGGCGAGCAGTACTTC. Amino acid sequence: CASSRTGGEQYF.

This chain links TRBV20-1 with TRBJ2-1; D call uncertain. V was shortened by 2 bases and J by 10 bases, with 9 bases between the two germline ends. Germline V CDR1 and CDR2: DFQATT, SNEGSKA (reference sequence). There are 11 residues in the CDR3. The CDR3 region is CSARLSLEQFF. The CDR3, as DNA: TGCAGTGCTAGATTGAGTCTAGAGCAGTTCTTC.

This clone was seen more than once but under ten times. V gene TRBV4-1 combines with J gene TRBJ2-1; 10 bases line up with TRBD2. The CDR3 totals 17 residues. From germline, CDR1 is MGHRA and CDR2 YSYEKL. With V trimmed by 1 base and J by 5 bases, 8 bases remained unmatched. The CDR3 loop is CASSQGPASGRDNEQFF. As DNA, the CDR3 is TGCGCCAGCAGCCAAGGGCCGGCTAGCGGGAGAGACAATGAGCAGTTCTTC.

This clone was counted once. The chain carries TRBV5-1 and TRBJ2-2, with 12 bases lining up with TRBD2. J lost 5 bases, V lost 4 bases, and 18 bases had no gene match. Germline loops: CDR1 SGHRS, CDR2 YFSETQ. The length of the CDR3 is 20 residues. CDR3 loop: CASSPLDRKKTSGRTGELFF. CDR3 in DNA: TGCGCCAGCAGCCCCCTAGACAGAAAAAAGACTAGCGGGAGAACCGGGGAGCTGTTTTTT.

The chain recombines TRBV7-6 with TRBJ2-5; perhaps TRBD1 as D (6 bases). CDR3 size: 15 residues. The germline V and J ends were trimmed by 5 bases and 1 base, with 14 bases remaining between them. In germline, CDR1 is SGHVS, CDR2 FNYEAQ. CDR3 sequence (DNA): TGTGCCAGCAGCCTAGGACAGCTACGCCAAGAGACCCAGTACTTC. The encoded protein is CASSLGQLRQETQYF.

V gene TRBV28 combines with J gene TRBJ2-1; TRBD1 aligns across 7 bases. The CDR3 contains 14 residues. Trimming removed 5 bases from V and 8 bases from J; junction bases left unmatched: 9. Germline CDR1 and CDR2: MDHEN and SYDVKM. The CDR3 coding sequence is TGTGCCAGCAGTAGGGCCAGGGGGTGGGATGAGCAGTTCTTC. Translation: CASSRARGWDEQFF.

The chain is built from TRBV6-5 and TRBJ2-2, with 12 positions matching TRBD2. CDR3 length: 15 residues. Germline lookup yields CDR1 MNHEY and CDR2 SVGAGI. J lost 2 bases, V lost 6 bases, and 1 base had no gene match. The CDR3 nucleotides read TGTGCCAGCAGACTAGCGGGAGGAAACACCGGGGAGCTGTTTTTT. Residues: CASRLAGGNTGELFF.

The genes are TRBV14 and TRBJ2-1; D not resolved. CDR1 and CDR2 (germline): SGHDN, FVKESK. V was shortened by 2 bases and J by 4 bases, with 9 bases between the two germline ends. The length of the CDR3 is 14 residues. The CDR3 loop reads CASSQLGGYNEQFF. The CDR3 nucleotides are TGTGCCAGCAGCCAATTAGGCGGATACAATGAGCAGTTCTTC.

The V and J genes are TRBV10-3 and TRBJ1-2, with D possibly TRBD1 on 5 matching bases. Germline V gene sequence: CDR1 ENHRY, CDR2 SYGVKD. V lost 6 bases and J 5 bases, leaving 10 bases between the germline ends. The CDR3 covers 12 residues. CDR3 sequence: CAISPTEYGYTF. CDR3 nucleotide sequence: TGTGCCATCAGCCCGACAGAATATGGCTACACCTTC.

The J gene is TRBJ2-3, the V gene TRBV7-8; D uncertain. The CDR3 consists of 12 residues. Looked up from germline, CDR1 is SGHVS and CDR2 is FQNEAQ. V was pared by 3 bases and J by 2 bases, with 3 bases between. CDR3 loop: CASSFHTDTQYF. CDR3 sequence (DNA): TGTGCCAGCAGCTTCCACACAGATACGCAGTATTTT.

A few counts support this clone. The J gene is TRBJ1-6, the V gene TRBV13; the D is unclear. This CDR3 has 15 amino acids. CDR1 is PRHDT, CDR2 FYEKMQ, per germline (reference sequence). V was shortened by 0 bases and J by 6 bases, with 9 bases between the two germline ends. The CDR3 is CASSLGGEINSPLHF. The CDR3 nucleotides read TGTGCCAGCAGCTTAGGCGGGGAGATTAATTCACCCCTCCACTTT.

The CDR3 DNA sequence: TGTGCCACCAGCCCGGACAGAAATGAAAAACTGTTTTTT. It codes for CATSPDRNEKLFF. The chain carries TRBV15 and TRBJ1-4, with D possibly TRBD1 on 6 matching bases. V gave up 5 bases and J gave up 5 bases, with 9 bases separating them. The CDR3 is 13 residues long. Germline-derived CDR1 and CDR2 are LNHNV and YYDKDF (reference sequence).

V and J are TRBV7-9 and TRBJ2-2; D unresolved. There are 12 residues in the CDR3. Deletions cut 4 bases from V and 6 bases from J, with 6 bases between. Germline V gene lookup returns CDR1 SEHNR and CDR2 FQNEAQ (reference sequence). The CDR3 loop reads CASSSSSGELFF. The CDR3 DNA sequence: TGTGCCAGCAGCTCTTCCTCCGGGGAGCTGTTTTTT.

On this clone itself: A read error may account for a junction end that differs from germline. The V and J genes are TRBV7-2 and TRBJ2-1; TRBD2 matches 14 bases. This CDR3 region has 16 residues. CDR1 SGHTA and CDR2 FQGNSA come from the germline V gene. CDR3 DNA: TGTGCCAGCAGCGTAGCAAGGACTAGCGGGAGGACTGAGCAGTTCTTC. Its protein product is CASSVARTSGRTEQFF. The full variable domain, rest sourced from reference TRBV7-2 and TRBJ2-1, is GAGVSQSPSNKVTEKGKDVELRCDPISGHTALYWYRQSLGQGLEFLIYFQGNSAPDKSGLPSDRFSAERTGGSVSTLTIQRTQQEDSAVYLCASSVARTSGRTEQFFGPGTRLTVL.

This rearrangement joins TRBV7-8 to TRBJ2-5; D is unclear. This CDR3 spans 15 amino acids. CDR1 SGHVS and CDR2 FQNEAQ come from the germline V gene. The V and J ends lost 5 bases and 5 bases respectively, with 18 bases between them. CDR3 nucleotides: TGTGCCAGCAGCCCTAGGCGCTTTCCGGCTGAGACCCAGTACTTC. Protein: CASSPRRFPAETQYF.

V usage is TRBV28 and J usage is TRBJ2-7, with D possibly being TRBD2 (6 bases). V lost 4 bases and J 0 bases, leaving 16 bases between the germline ends. This CDR3 contains 16 residues. Germline V gene data show CDR1 as MDHEN and CDR2 as SYDVKM. CDR3 nucleotide sequence: TGTGCCAGCAGTTCTACGGACTATGCGGGCTCCTACGAGCAGTACTTC. Translating it yields CASSSTDYAGSYEQYF.

The chain employs TRBV4-3 and TRBJ1-2, with D perhaps TRBD1 (6 bases). Germline-derived CDR1 and CDR2 are LGHNA and YSLEER. The CDR3 is 16 residues long. V shed 1 base and J shed 3 bases, with 15 bases lying between them. The CDR3 coding sequence is TGCGCCAGCAGCCAAGTACGCTCACAGGGTGACTATGGCTACACCTTC. As protein: CASSQVRSQGDYGYTF.